Reported below is one T cell receptor beta chain. Its antigen is as yet unknown. The sample originates from a study of cytomegalovirus exposure and HLA in healthy donors. Study background: From HLA-typed donors, an early data release held around 80 million unique TCRs. Study-level results: The only immune exposure information that was available was CMV serostatus.

The junction had 9 bases not matched to a gene; V was cut back by 6 bases and J by 3 bases. The CDR3 totals 14 residues. The germline V gene has CDR1 SQVTM and CDR2 ANQGSEA. PCR involved 60 Vbeta and 13 Jbeta primers. Clones were sequenced by immunoSEQ multiplex PCR, and TCRdb holds only the in-frame ones, with some missing. The profile covers 200,000 to 250,000 clones, with roughly four fifths appearing a single time and approximately 2.5% taken by the ten largest. The clonotype comes from a woman aged 40-49 years in good health and CMV-seronegative. Sequencing was performed on PBMCs. This sequence joins TRBV29-1 and TRBJ2-7, with TRBD1 matching 9 bases. The chain's CDR3 is CSVFTGTGNYEQYF. DNA of the CDR3: TGCAGCGTCTTTACCGGGACAGGGAACTACGAGCAGTACTTC.